This T cell receptor (beta chain) is drawn from a study of regulatory T cells in long-lasting Graves disease (dated by TCRdb to 2020 to 2022). Broadly, across the study: Antithyroid drugs had been taken for less than 3 months by newly diagnosed Graves' disease patients. This study used TCR sequencing and RNA sequencing of peripheral blood to compare persistent Graves' disease patients against newly diagnosed Graves' disease patients. A total of about 35 samples underwent TCR sequencing, from about 13 patients with persistent Graves' disease and approximately 20 patients with newly diagnosed Graves' disease. The study took place in China and was registered as a clinical trial.

Sequences SGHRS (CDR1) and YFSETQ (CDR2) are obtained from the germline V gene. The cysteine opens and the phenylalanine closes a CDR3 of 16 amino acids. Only CDR3 DNA is held: 48 bases, read in frame from base 1. The germline V and J ends show losses of 3 bases and 2 bases respectively, and no gene match explains 3 bases of the junction. As regards this clonotype: Its recognized antigen is unknown. Within one base of it there is no much larger clone, and no base qualities were kept.

To prepare the library, multiplex PCR was applied. TCRdb lists the instrument as Illumina HiSeq 4000. iRepertoire HTBI primers and Arm-PCR amplification of CDR3 regions were used to construct TCR beta libraries. Gel purification was performed on PCR products prior to sequencing. Per the source publication's procedure: Gene usage analysis of CDR3 amino acid clonotypes used the approximately 56 TRBV and about 14 TRBJ segments found across samples. Filtered high-quality paired reads were merged into contigs using COPE and FqMerger. BLAST was used to align contigs to IMGT TRBV, TRBD and TRBJ reference genes, with CDR3 defined following IMGT. Any clonotype with a frequency above 0.1% was counted as a highly expanded clone. Shannon entropy served as the measure of repertoire diversity, while the Gini coefficient captured V-J evenness. A clonotype found in more than one individual was treated as public. TCRdb reanalyzed the raw reads on its own, using fastp at Q25 for trimming and MiXCR for clone calling, and kept in-frame beta chains. Rows with a matching CDR3 protein are joined into one entry that keeps the most common DNA and genes. TCRdb's processing, not the authors', yielded these V and J calls. The sample table shows hundreds of thousands of distinct CDR3 sequences, and roughly 15% are seen once. Of the sample, approximately 18% is held by the ten largest clones.

Broader findings and caveats from the paper: The study examined only peripheral blood because the primary lesion, thyroid tissue, could not be accessed. As a limitation, the authors acknowledged that the small sample size may reduce accuracy. Persistent disease showed preferential use of TRBV28, TRBJ1-2 and TRBJ2-5, whereas newly diagnosed disease favored TRBV20-1 and TRBJ2-1. A larger number of public clonotypes was shared among persistent patients (about 2,700) than among newly diagnosed patients (more than 850). Only the TCR beta chain was sequenced and analyzed. Compared with newly diagnosed patients, persistent Graves' disease patients had lower TCR Shannon entropy and fewer highly expanded clones, which suggests clonal expansion.

The sample's time point label is to be understood as: newly diagnosed GD, antithyroid drugs for less than 3 months. RNA was extracted from PBMCs in TRIzol for both TCR sequencing and RNA sequencing. The diagnosis of Graves' disease followed American Thyroid Association guidelines. Patients for the study were recruited at an endocrinology department in Xi'an, China. Each patient gave approximately 10 milliliters of peripheral blood, collected in an EDTA anticoagulant tube. Ficoll Paque Plus density gradient separation was used to isolate PBMCs, and no additional T cell sorting was done. An Agilent 2100 Bioanalyzer and agarose gel were used to check RNA quality, and a NanoDrop 2000 was used to measure RNA concentration. The sample also formed part of further work on T cells in Graves' hyperthyroidism and ophthalmopathy. Drawing on the second study: Stable Graves' hyperthyroidism was defined as the absence of progression to ophthalmopathy over 18 months of follow-up. Hyperthyroidism patients were aged 18 to 65 years and newly diagnosed, with disease duration of less than 2 months. Any patient with an uncontrolled infection, another autoimmune disease, pregnancy or lactation was excluded. Diagnoses were established on the basis of clinical symptoms, serum thyroxine and TRAb, thyroid ultrasound, and orbital computed tomography. For the first round of RT-PCR on the TCR CDR3, the HTBI primer set was used together with the Qiagen OneStep RT-PCR kit. Most expanded thyroid clonotypes (frequency above 0.001) were also found in blood, which suggests that blood repertoires may mirror thyroid immune responses. A model built on a 13 V-J signature distinguished ophthalmopathy from stable hyperthyroidism, reaching roughly 88% sensitivity and around 81% specificity in cross-validation and 80%/75% in testing. In validation, progression to ophthalmopathy was predicted by the model with nearly 71% sensitivity and just over 72% specificity, a median of roughly six months before onset. To identify distinguishing TCR V-J signatures, a discovery cohort of about 100 patients was used, comprising 40 to 45 with Graves' ophthalmopathy and 57 with stable Graves' hyperthyroidism. An independent validation cohort of 18 to 20 hyperthyroidism patients and approximately 17 patients who later progressed to ophthalmopathy tested prospective prediction of ophthalmopathy. The roughly 100 discovery patients were divided at random into training and test sets in a 7:3 ratio. In roughly six Graves' hyperthyroidism patients, the study also compared T-cell repertoires from thyroid tissue with T-cell repertoires from blood. Following sampling, methimazole starting at 30 mg daily was given to hyperthyroidism patients, and high-dose intravenous methylprednisolone was given to ophthalmopathy patients. A second multiplex PCR round built the libraries, followed by size selection and purification. Sequencing of the libraries was done on an Illumina HiSeq2000 using paired-end 100 bp reads. SOAPnuke was used to process the raw data, throwing out any read that contained adapters or uncalled bases, had a mean Phred below 15, or lacked an exact constant-primer or identifier match. COPE v1.2.5 was used to merge high-quality paired reads, and clonotypes were defined as unique nucleotide sequences. MiTCR v1.1 was used to align clonotypes to the IMGT TRBV, TRBD and TRBJ reference segments. The analysis included only V-J combinations with a frequency above 0.0001, which together covered roughly 99% of the repertoires. A TCS score was defined as the ratio of F50 (clonal expansion) to E x V (chaos), with BLOSUM62-based TCRdist applied between CDR3 peptides within each V-J. Welch's t-statistics and random forest reduced 450 to 600 V-J features to 13, which were used in a naive Bayes classifier (R e1071). No statistical method was used to set the sample size in advance, and investigators knew the group allocation. The paper reports TCR Vbeta CDR3 sequencing of 140 or so peripheral blood samples: 40 to 45 ophthalmopathy, 70 to 85 hyperthyroidism and around 17 progressor patients.

This TCR was recovered from a woman younger than 45 with Graves disease. Donor details come from another sample of the same person, matched by shared clones. The sequencing used peripheral blood mononuclear cells (PBMCs), collected at new diagnosis, from a patient treated with antithyroid drugs. In this chain, TRBV5-1 is recombined with TRBJ2-3; TRBD2 fits 13 bases in the junction. The CDR3 in this case is CASSYGLAGATDTQYF. The DNA sequence is as follows: TGCGCCAGCAGCTATGGACTAGCGGGGGCCACAGATACGCAGTATTTT. With the portions outside the CDR3 filled from the reference TRBV5-1 and TRBJ2-3 genes, the complete variable region becomes KAGVTQTPRYLIKTRGQQVTLSCSPISGHRSVSWYQQTPGQGLQFLFEYFSETQRNKGNFPGRFSGRQFSNSRSEMNVSTLELGDSALYLCASSYGLAGATDTQYFGPGTRLTVL.